This T cell receptor (beta chain) originates from a study of neurological immune-mediated disorders (dated by TCRdb to about 2019). Concerning the study at large: Among the 34 multiple sclerosis patients, relapsing-remitting MS was present in about 31 and secondary progressive MS was present in 3. Longitudinal samples, technical triplicates and paired sorted CD4+ and CD8+ T-cell subsets, alongside PBMC samples, were included among the approximately 98 TCR-beta libraries. Using UMI-based sequencing, the study compared peripheral blood TCR-beta repertoires from patients with HTLV-I-associated myelopathy (HAM/TSP), patients with multiple sclerosis, and healthy controls. The cohort was made up of about 66 subjects, consisting of 15 or so HAM/TSP patients, around 35 multiple sclerosis patients and 20 healthy controls. What the work shows at the level of the full study, not this receptor alone: The MS cluster was not associated with any clinical or MRI features, and the authors stated that larger cohorts are needed. The highest TCR clonal expansion was observed in HAM/TSP patients, whereas the lowest was observed in MS patients, even when compared with healthy controls. In phylogenetic analysis, the repertoires of 18 of 34 MS patients grouped into a cluster of related CDR3 sequences, which suggests a possible signature at the repertoire level. No identical CDR3 amino acid sequences were shared among expanded clones across subjects, suggesting private TCR-beta repertoires in all groups.

For unsorted PBMC libraries, 2 million PBMCs were used after storage in RNAlater at -80 degrees C until RNA extraction. The multiple sclerosis patients were enrolled in a US clinical protocol that evaluated disease progression with magnetic resonance imaging. PBMCs were separated from peripheral blood using Ficoll-Hypaque density gradient centrifugation and then cryopreserved in liquid nitrogen. Reading the germline V gene gives CDR1 MGHDK and CDR2 SYGVNS. Deletion took 6 bases off V and 0 bases off J, with a span of 8 bases between the germline ends. From the cysteine up to the phenylalanine, the CDR3 has a length of 14 residues. Left in the record is the CDR3 DNA by itself, 42 bases read in frame from the first base. cDNA synthesis used template-switch 5'RACE with a primer carrying a 10-nucleotide random unique molecular identifier tagging each TCR transcript. Every sequencing run covered 15-18 subjects and yielded more than 160 million TCR-beta sequences. The RNeasy kit was used to extract total RNA. Using the KAPA Real-time Library Amplification kit, TCR-beta VDJ regions were amplified with primers for the TCR constant region and the 5'RACE anchor. Sample indexes and Illumina adaptors were added in a first PCR, and a second PCR then increased library yield. The roughly 650 bp TCR product was size-selected on a 2% E-gel SizeSelection system after Ampure bead purification. Library quality was checked on a Bioanalyzer, concentration was measured with Qubit, and libraries were quantified with the Kapa Library Quantification kit before pooling. An Illumina HiSeq 2500 was used to sequence the libraries paired-end at 2 x 150 bp. To increase sequence diversity, roughly 25-31% phiX was spiked into each library pool. Turning to the authors' computational methods: Quality-filtered reads were processed with the UMI-based MiGEC pipeline, and over 75% of raw TCR sequences were removed by the MiGEC pipeline during error correction. IMGT germline references were used for alignment of VDJ genes, and clonotypes were defined by a unique CDR3 amino acid sequence together with V-J genes. Clonal expansion, Shannon diversity, and CDR3 relatedness (CalcPairwiseDistances, ClusterSamples) were evaluated with VDJtools, and phylogenetic trees were built with CLCbio workbench. A clone was classed as expanded if it had 8 or more unique UMIs, a cutoff based on coefficient-of-variation modelling across technical triplicates. Clones were called with MiXCR by TCRdb after fastp trimmed the public reads at Q25, and only in-frame beta chains were retained. Rows with one shared CDR3 protein collapse into an entry with the most common genes and DNA. Clone size and V and J calls follow TCRdb, not the original study. A total of 55,000 to 80,000 distinct CDR3 sequences appear in this sample, roughly 4.8% of them only once. The ten top clones hold about 3.2% of the sample.

At least ten counts were recorded for this clonotype. This clone's antigen is unknown. Base qualities are not recorded, but no much larger clone differs from it by a single base. Input material: PBMCs. The chain uses TRBV25-1 and TRBJ2-2; there is no confident call for the D gene. This TCR was recovered from a woman between 50 and 59 years old with multiple sclerosis. The DNA reads as follows: TGTGCCAGCAGCACCCGTACGAACACCGGGGAGCTGTTTTTT. The encoded protein is CASSTRTNTGELFF.